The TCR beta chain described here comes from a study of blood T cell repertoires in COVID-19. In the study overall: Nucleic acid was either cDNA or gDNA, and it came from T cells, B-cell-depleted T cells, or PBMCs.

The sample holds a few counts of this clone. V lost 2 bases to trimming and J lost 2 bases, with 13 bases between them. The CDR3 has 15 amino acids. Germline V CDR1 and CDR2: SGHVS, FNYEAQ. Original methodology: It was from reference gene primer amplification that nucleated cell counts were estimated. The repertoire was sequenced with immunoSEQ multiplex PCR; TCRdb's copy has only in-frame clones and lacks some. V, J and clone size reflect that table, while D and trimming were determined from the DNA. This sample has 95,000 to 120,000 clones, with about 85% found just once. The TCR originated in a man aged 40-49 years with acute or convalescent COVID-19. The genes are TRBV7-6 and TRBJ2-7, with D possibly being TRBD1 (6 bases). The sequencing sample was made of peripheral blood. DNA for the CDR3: TGTGCCAGCAGCTTATCGCACGGACAGACCTACGAGCAGTACTTC. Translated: CASSLSHGQTYEQYF.